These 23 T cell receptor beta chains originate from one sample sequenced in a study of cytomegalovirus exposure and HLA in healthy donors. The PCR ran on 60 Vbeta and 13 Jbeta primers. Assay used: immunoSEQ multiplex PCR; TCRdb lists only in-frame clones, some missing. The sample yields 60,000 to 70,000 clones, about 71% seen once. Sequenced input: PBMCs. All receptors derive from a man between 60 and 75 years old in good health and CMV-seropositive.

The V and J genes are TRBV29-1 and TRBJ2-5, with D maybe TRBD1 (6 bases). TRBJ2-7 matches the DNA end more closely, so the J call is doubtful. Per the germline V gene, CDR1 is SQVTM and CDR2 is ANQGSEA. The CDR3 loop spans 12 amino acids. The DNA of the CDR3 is TGCAGCGTTGGAGCCGACAGGTACGAGCAGTACTTC. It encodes CSVGADRYEQYF.

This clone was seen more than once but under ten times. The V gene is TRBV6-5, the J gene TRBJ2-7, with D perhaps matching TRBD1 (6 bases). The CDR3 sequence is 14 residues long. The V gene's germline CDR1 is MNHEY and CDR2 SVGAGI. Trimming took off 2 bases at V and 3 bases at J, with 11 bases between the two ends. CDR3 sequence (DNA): TGTGCCAGCAGTTACAAGGTCAGGGGCTACGAGCAGTACTTC. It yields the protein CASSYKVRGYEQYF.

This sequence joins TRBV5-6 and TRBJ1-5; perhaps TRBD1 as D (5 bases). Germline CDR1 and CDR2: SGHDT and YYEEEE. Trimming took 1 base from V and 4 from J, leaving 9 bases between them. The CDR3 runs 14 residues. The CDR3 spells CASSLFGGNQPQHF. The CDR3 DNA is TGTGCCAGCAGCTTGTTCGGGGGGAATCAGCCCCAGCATTTT.

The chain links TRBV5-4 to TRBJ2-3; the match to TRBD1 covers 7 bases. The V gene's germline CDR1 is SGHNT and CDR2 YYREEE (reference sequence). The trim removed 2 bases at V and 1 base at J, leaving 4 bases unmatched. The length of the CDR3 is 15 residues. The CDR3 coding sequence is TGTGCCAGCAGCTTACGACAGGGTCGCACAGATACGCAGTATTTT. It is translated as CASSLRQGRTDTQYF.

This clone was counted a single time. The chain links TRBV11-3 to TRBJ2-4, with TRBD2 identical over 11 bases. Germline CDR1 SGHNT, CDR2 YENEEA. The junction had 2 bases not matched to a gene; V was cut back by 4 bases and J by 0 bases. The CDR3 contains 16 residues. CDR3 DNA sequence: TGTGCCAGCAGCTCCGGGACTAGCGGAGCCAAAAACATTCAGTACTTC. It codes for CASSSGTSGAKNIQYF.

The CDR3 coding sequence is TGTGCCAGCAGTTTCGCGAACTACGAGCAGTACTTC. Residues: CASSFANYEQYF. This chain joins TRBV28 and TRBJ2-7; D gene ambiguous. The ends were cut back, 3 bases at V and 3 bases at J, with 6 bases in the middle. The CDR3 is 12 amino acids. In germline, CDR1 is MDHEN, CDR2 SYDVKM.

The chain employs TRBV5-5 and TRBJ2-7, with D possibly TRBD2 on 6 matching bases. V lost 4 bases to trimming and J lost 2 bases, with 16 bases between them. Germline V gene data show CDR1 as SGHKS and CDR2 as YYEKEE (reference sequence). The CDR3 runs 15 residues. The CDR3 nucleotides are TGTGCCAGCAGCCTTCCTACGGAGGGAGCCTACGAGCAGTACTTC. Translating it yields CASSLPTEGAYEQYF.

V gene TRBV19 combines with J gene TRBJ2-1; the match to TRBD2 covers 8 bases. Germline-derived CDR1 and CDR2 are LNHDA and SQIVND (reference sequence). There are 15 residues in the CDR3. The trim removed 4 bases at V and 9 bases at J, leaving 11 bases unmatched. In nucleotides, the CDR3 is TGTGCCAGTAGTAGGGCTAGCGGGTTTTCCGGTGAGCAGTTCTTC. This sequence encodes CASSRASGFSGEQFF.

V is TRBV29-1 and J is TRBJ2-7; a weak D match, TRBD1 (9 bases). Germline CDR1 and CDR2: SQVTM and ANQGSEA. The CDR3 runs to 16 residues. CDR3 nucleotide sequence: TGCAGTATACCGGGACAGGGCCCGCGGGGGGCACGGGAGCAGTACTTC. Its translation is CSIPGQGPRGAREQYF.

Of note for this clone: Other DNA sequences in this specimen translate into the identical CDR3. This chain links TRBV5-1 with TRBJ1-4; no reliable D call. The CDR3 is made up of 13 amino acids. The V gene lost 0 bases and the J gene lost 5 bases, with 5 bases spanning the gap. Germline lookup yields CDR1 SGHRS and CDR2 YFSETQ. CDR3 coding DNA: TGCGCCAGCAGCTTGGGACAAAATGAAAAACTGTTTTTT. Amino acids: CASSLGQNEKLFF.

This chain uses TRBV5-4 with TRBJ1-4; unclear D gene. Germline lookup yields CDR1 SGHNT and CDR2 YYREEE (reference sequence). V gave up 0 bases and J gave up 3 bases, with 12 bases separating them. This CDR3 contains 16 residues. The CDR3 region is CASSLDSGPANEKLFF. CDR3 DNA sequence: TGTGCCAGCAGCTTGGACTCAGGTCCTGCTAATGAAAAACTGTTTTTT. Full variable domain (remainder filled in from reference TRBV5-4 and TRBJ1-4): ETGVTQSPTHLIKTRGQQVTLRCSSQSGHNTVSWYQQALGQGPQFIFQYYREEENGRGNFPPRFSGLQFPNYSSELNVNALELDDSALYLCASSLDSGPANEKLFFGSGTQLSVL.

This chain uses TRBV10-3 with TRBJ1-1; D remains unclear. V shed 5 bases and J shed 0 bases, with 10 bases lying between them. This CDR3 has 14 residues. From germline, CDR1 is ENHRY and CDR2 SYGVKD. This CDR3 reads CAISYASMNTEAFF. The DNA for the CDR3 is TGTGCCATCAGTTATGCCAGTATGAACACTGAAGCTTTCTTT.

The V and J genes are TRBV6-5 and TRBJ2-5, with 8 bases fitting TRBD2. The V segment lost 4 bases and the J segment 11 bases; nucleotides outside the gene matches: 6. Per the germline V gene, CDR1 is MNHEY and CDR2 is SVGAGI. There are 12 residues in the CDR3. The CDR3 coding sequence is TGTGCCAGCAGTTTAGCGGGGAATGAGCAGTACTTC. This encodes CASSLAGNEQYF.

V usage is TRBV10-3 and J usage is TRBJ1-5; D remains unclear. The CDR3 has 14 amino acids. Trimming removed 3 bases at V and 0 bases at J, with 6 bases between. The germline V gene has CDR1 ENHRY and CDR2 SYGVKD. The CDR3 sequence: CAISEHHSNQPQHF. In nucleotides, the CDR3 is TGTGCCATCAGTGAACATCATAGCAATCAGCCCCAGCATTTT.

This chain's CDR3 is CASSPGTSGRVNEQFF. CDR3 in DNA: TGTGCCAGTAGTCCCGGGACTAGCGGGAGGGTAAATGAGCAGTTCTTC. The rearrangement joins TRBV19 to TRBJ2-1; 16 bases map to TRBD2. The CDR3 totals 16 residues. Germline-derived CDR1 and CDR2 are LNHDA and SQIVND (reference sequence). V shed 5 bases and J 7 bases; nucleotides not matched to a gene: 5.

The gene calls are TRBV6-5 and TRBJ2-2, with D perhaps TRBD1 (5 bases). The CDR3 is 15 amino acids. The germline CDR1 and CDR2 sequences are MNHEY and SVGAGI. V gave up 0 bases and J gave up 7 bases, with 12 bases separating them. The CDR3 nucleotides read TGTGCCAGCAGTTACTCGGACACCCAAGGCGGGGAGCTGTTTTTT. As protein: CASSYSDTQGGELFF.

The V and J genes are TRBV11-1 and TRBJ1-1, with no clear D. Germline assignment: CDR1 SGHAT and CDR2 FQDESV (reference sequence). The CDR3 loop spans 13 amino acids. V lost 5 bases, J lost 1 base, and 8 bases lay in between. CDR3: CASSRAPNTEAFF. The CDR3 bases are TGTGCCAGCAGCCGAGCCCCGAACACTGAAGCTTTCTTT.

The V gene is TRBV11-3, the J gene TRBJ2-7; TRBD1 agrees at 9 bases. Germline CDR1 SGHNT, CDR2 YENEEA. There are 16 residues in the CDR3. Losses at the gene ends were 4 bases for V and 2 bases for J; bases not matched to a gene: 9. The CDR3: CASSSLRDRVPYEQYF. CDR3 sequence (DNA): TGTGCCAGCAGCTCACTCCGGGACAGGGTTCCCTACGAGCAGTACTTC. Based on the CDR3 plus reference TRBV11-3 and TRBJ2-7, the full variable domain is EAGVVQSPRYKIIEKKQPVAFWCNPISGHNTLYWYLQNLGQGPELLIRYENEEAVDDSQLPKDRFSAERLKGVDSTLKIQPAELGDSAVYLCASSSLRDRVPYEQYFGPGTRLTVT.

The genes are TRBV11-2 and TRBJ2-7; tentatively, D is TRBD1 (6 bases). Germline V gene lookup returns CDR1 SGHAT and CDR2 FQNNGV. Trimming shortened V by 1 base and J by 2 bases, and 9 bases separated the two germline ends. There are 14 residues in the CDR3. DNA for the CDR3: TGTGCCAGCAGCTTAGGACAGGCCGCCTACGAGCAGTACTTC. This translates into CASSLGQAAYEQYF.

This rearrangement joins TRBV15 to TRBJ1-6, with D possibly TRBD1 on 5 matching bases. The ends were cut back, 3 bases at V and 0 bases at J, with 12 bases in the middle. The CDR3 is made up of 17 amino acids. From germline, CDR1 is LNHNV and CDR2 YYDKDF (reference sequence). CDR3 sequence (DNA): TGTGCCACCAGCAGGCGGGGGTTAAGCTCCTATAATTCACCCCTCCACTTT. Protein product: CATSRRGLSSYNSPLHF.

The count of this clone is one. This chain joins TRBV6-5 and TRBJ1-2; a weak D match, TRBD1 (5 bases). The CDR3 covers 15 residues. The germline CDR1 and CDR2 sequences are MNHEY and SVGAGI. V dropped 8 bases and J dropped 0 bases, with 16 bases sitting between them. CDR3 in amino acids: CASRPSGGPNYGYTF. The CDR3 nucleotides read TGTGCCAGCCGCCCGAGCGGGGGACCTAACTATGGCTACACCTTC.

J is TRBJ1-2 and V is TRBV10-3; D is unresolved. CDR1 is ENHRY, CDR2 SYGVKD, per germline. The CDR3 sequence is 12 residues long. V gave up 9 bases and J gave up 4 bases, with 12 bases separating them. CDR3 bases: TGTGCCATTCCCGCGGGCCGCTATGGCTACACCTTC. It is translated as CAIPAGRYGYTF.

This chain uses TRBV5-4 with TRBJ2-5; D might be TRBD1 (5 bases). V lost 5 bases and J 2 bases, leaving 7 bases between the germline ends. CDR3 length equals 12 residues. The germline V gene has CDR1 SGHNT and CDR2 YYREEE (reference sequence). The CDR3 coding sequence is TGTGCCAGCAGTAGACAGCAAGAGACCCAGTACTTC. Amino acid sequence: CASSRQQETQYF.